Included here is one T cell receptor beta chain sequence, with context. Primers used in a second PCR of about 7 to 12 cycles were a sample-barcoded 5' primer and a J-beta primer mix. With 12 random nucleotides, a template-switch adaptor tagged each individual cDNA molecule. Any given sample supplied a minimum of 2.5 million CDR3-containing paired-end reads. TCRdb reanalysed the 5' RACE reads using MiXCR and keeps one entry per CDR3 protein. This table holds 800,000 to 1,000,000 distinct CDR3 sequences, roughly 43% found once. This sample is part of a study of blood T cells in healthy people across ages. Study-wide context: Capture by template switching was about one barcoded beta molecule per two T cells.

The V gene lost 6 bases and the J gene lost 8 bases, with 16 bases spanning the gap. The CDR3 covers 14 residues. Sequenced: blood. This TCR was sampled from a man aged 25 to 40 in good health. This chain links TRBV12-3 or TRBV12-4 with TRBJ1-4; TRBD1 is a possible D gene (5 bases). DNA of the CDR3: TGTGCCAGCAGACGGGACCGGGTTACAGAAAAACTGTTTTTT. Protein product: CASRRDRVTEKLFF.